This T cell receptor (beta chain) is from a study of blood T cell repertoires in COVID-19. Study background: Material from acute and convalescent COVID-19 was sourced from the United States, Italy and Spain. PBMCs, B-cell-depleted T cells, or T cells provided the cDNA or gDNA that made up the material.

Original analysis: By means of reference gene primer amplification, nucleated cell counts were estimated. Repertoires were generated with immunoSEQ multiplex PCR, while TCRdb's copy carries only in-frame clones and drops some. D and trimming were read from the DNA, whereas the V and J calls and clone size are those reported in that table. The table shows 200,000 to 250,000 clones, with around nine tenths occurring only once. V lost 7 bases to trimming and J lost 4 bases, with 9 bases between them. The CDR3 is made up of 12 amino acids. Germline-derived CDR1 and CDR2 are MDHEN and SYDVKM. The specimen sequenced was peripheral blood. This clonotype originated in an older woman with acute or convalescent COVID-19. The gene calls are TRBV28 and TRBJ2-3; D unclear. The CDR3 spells CASKRSPDTQYF. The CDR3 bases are TGTGCCAGCAAACGGTCACCAGATACGCAGTATTTT.